This T cell receptor (beta chain) was sequenced for a study of shared clonotypes between healthy human individuals. Findings and limits, study-wide: Generation of non-shared clonotypes was less probable than generation of clonotypes shared by all four donors.

Naive CD8 cells lacked CD45RO and underwent positive selection for CCR7, leaving out terminally differentiated effector memory CD45RA+ cells. Germline-derived CDR1 and CDR2 are MGHRA and YSYEKL. The CDR3 runs 13 residues. V lost 4 bases and J lost 9, with 13 bases in between. Sequencing was performed with immunoSEQ multiplex PCR; in TCRdb, only in-frame clones are kept and a portion is missing. The sample has roughly 2.1 million clones; 93% are singletons. Of note for this clone: Its target is unknown.

The origin of this receptor is a man aged 18 to 29 in good health. Some clones in this sample may be carry-over from other donors' samples. The genes are TRBV4-1 and TRBJ2-1; D not certain. Sequencing input: naive CD8+ T cells from PBMCs. The CDR3 loop reads CASSRSRGAEQFF. CDR3 DNA: TGCGCCAGCAGCCGGAGCAGAGGCGCTGAGCAGTTCTTC.